This T cell receptor beta chain was captured by sequencing in a study of tumor-infiltrating lymphocytes in primary liver carcinoma. Findings and caveats of the study: Lower overlap was observed for tumor-adjacent and tumor-blood pairs relative to tumor region pairs. Tumors and blood were compared for top-250-clone fraction, and tumors had the significantly higher value (p = 0.039).

The germline CDR1 and CDR2 sequences are MNHNS and SASEGT. This CDR3 spans 15 amino acids. The study co-extracted DNA and RNA from around 20-30 mg of unsorted bulk tissue. Making TCR beta cDNA involved approximately 520 ng total RNA and a constant-region primer. Construction of TCR beta libraries relied on three successive nested multiplex PCR rounds employing slightly modified ARM-PCR. TRBV1-TRBV30 forward primers paired with a C-beta reverse primer drove the first two PCR rounds, roughly 9 cycles each. TCRdb called the multiplex PCR reads again in MiXCR, with one record for every CDR3 protein. The data hold roughly 120,000 distinct CDR3 sequences, with 64% observed a single time. Turning to this clonotype: The antigen is not known. It may be a read error: a sequence one base away is much more abundant.

The V call is TRBV6-1, the J call TRBJ2-1; 7 bases map to TRBD2. This receptor was taken from a woman in her sixties or seventies with primary liver carcinoma and hepatitis B virus infection. Material: liver tumor tissue from sampling region 3. Subset defined: tumor region T3, left-lateral pole. The CDR3 is CATLAGLSSYNEQLF. The CDR3 DNA sequence: TGTGCCACCTTAGCGGGCTTGAGCTCCTACAATGAGCAGCTCTTC.